A selection of T cell receptor beta chains follows, all from one sample in a study of cytomegalovirus exposure and HLA in healthy donors. Repertoires were generated with immunoSEQ multiplex PCR, while TCRdb's copy carries only in-frame clones and drops some. The sample yields 150,000 to 180,000 clones, around 79% seen once. The source material was PBMCs. Receptors were obtained from a man younger than 45 in good health and CMV-seropositive. The CDR3 runs from the conserved cysteine through the conserved F or W. The D gene is left open where the match is weak. Expanded clones get a size class; other rows say once, few or many, or leave the size out.

v_gene: TRBV15
abundance: -
j_gene: TRBJ2-7
d_gene: -
CDR3aa: CATSRPRARAYEQYF
CDR3nt: TGTGCCACCAGCAGACCTAGAGCTAGAGCCTACGAGCAGTACTTC

v_gene: TRBV30
abundance: -
j_gene: TRBJ2-7
d_gene: TRBD1
CDR3aa: CAWSRTGNEQYF
CDR3nt: TGTGCCTGGAGTCGGACAGGGAACGAGCAGTACTTC

v_gene: TRBV27
abundance: -
j_gene: TRBJ2-7
d_gene: -
CDR3aa: CASSLSPGAYEQYF
CDR3nt: TGTGCCAGCAGTTTATCGCCCGGGGCCTACGAGCAGTACTTC

v_gene: TRBV19
abundance: -
j_gene: TRBJ2-1
d_gene: TRBD2
CDR3aa: CASSRPVGTSLRNEQFF
CDR3nt: TGTGCCAGTAGTCGTCCGGTTGGGACTAGCTTGAGGAATGAGCAGTTCTTC

v_gene: TRBV30
abundance: -
j_gene: TRBJ2-2
d_gene: -
CDR3aa: CAGDTGELFF
CDR3nt: TGTGCCGGAGACACCGGGGAGCTGTTTTTT

v_gene: TRBV14
abundance: -
j_gene: TRBJ2-1
d_gene: TRBD2
CDR3aa: CASRAGDLGNEQFF
CDR3nt: TGTGCCAGCAGGGCGGGGGATCTTGGGAATGAGCAGTTCTTC

v_gene: TRBV12-5
abundance: few
j_gene: TRBJ1-1
d_gene: TRBD1
CDR3aa: CASGLGQGGTEAFF
CDR3nt: TGTGCTAGTGGTTTGGGACAGGGAGGCACTGAAGCTTTCTTT

v_gene: TRBV19
abundance: -
j_gene: TRBJ2-7
d_gene: -
CDR3aa: CASSQNTGSSTYEQYF
CDR3nt: TGTGCCAGTAGTCAAAACACCGGGTCCTCTACCTACGAGCAGTACTTC

v_gene: TRBV5-1
abundance: few
j_gene: TRBJ2-5
d_gene: TRBD1
CDR3aa: CASSLAGTDQETQYF
CDR3nt: TGCGCCAGCAGCTTGGCGGGGACAGACCAAGAGACCCAGTACTTC

v_gene: TRBV14
abundance: few
j_gene: TRBJ2-7
d_gene: -
CDR3aa: CASSQTYEQYF
CDR3nt: TGTGCCAGCAGCCAAACTTACGAGCAGTACTTC

v_gene: TRBV10-2
abundance: -
j_gene: TRBJ2-1
d_gene: TRBD1
CDR3aa: CATTQGGEQFF
CDR3nt: TGCGCCACCACACAGGGGGGTGAGCAGTTCTTC

v_gene: TRBV19
abundance: once
j_gene: TRBJ1-5
d_gene: -
CDR3aa: CADTLLEGRTNQPQHF
CDR3nt: TGTGCCGATACCCTCTTGGAGGGGAGGACCAATCAGCCCCAGCATTTT

v_gene: TRBV6-5
abundance: -
j_gene: TRBJ1-5
d_gene: -
CDR3aa: CASRRTGYNQPQHF
CDR3nt: TGTGCCAGCAGACGAACAGGGTACAATCAGCCCCAGCATTTT

v_gene: TRBV2
abundance: -
j_gene: TRBJ2-5
d_gene: -
CDR3aa: CASSRTEGNTETQYF
CDR3nt: TGTGCCAGCAGCCGTACCGAGGGAAATACGGAGACCCAGTACTTC

v_gene: TRBV5-4
abundance: -
j_gene: TRBJ1-4
d_gene: TRBD1
CDR3aa: CASSDQTGKGEKLFF
CDR3nt: TGTGCCAGCAGCGATCAGACAGGGAAGGGTGAAAAACTGTTTTTT

v_gene: TRBV12-5
abundance: -
j_gene: TRBJ1-1
d_gene: -
CDR3aa: CASGLGGFTEAFF
CDR3nt: TGTGCTAGTGGTTTAGGGGGTTTCACTGAAGCTTTCTTT

v_gene: TRBV7-3
abundance: -
j_gene: TRBJ2-1
d_gene: -
CDR3aa: CASSPTGNEQFF
CDR3nt: TGTGCCAGCAGCCCGACTGGCAATGAGCAGTTCTTC

v_gene: TRBV25-1
abundance: -
j_gene: TRBJ1-2
d_gene: -
CDR3aa: CASSGPELVGGYTF
CDR3nt: TGTGCCAGCAGTGGCCCGGAGCTAGTAGGTGGCTACACCTTC

v_gene: TRBV7-3
abundance: -
j_gene: TRBJ2-1
d_gene: TRBD1
CDR3aa: CASSLLPQGAGEQFF
CDR3nt: TGTGCCAGCAGCTTACTCCCACAGGGGGCTGGTGAGCAGTTCTTC

v_gene: TRBV7-2
abundance: once
j_gene: TRBJ1-1
d_gene: -
CDR3aa: CASSLAWQAGTEAFF
CDR3nt: TGTGCCAGCAGCTTAGCCTGGCAGGCAGGGACTGAAGCTTTCTTT

v_gene: TRBV29-1
abundance: -
j_gene: TRBJ1-4
d_gene: TRBD1
CDR3aa: CSVGPGTDEKLFF
CDR3nt: TGCAGCGTTGGCCCCGGGACAGACGAAAAACTGTTTTTT

v_gene: TRBV7-2
abundance: -
j_gene: TRBJ2-7
d_gene: -
CDR3aa: CASSFSGEQYF
CDR3nt: TGTGCCAGCAGTTTCTCGGGCGAGCAGTACTTC

v_gene: TRBV7-7
abundance: -
j_gene: TRBJ2-1
d_gene: -
CDR3aa: CASSLGGRGDNEQFF
CDR3nt: TGTGCTAGCAGCTTAGGAGGGAGGGGGGACAATGAGCAGTTCTTC

v_gene: TRBV10-3
abundance: few
j_gene: TRBJ2-7
d_gene: -
CDR3aa: CAISELKGRGEQYF
CDR3nt: TGTGCCATCAGTGAGTTGAAGGGGCGCGGCGAGCAGTACTTC

v_gene: TRBV2
abundance: -
j_gene: TRBJ2-2
d_gene: -
CDR3aa: CASRRQSNTGELFF
CDR3nt: TGTGCCAGCCGCCGACAGTCGAACACCGGGGAGCTGTTTTTT

v_gene: TRBV6-5
abundance: -
j_gene: TRBJ1-5
d_gene: -
CDR3aa: CASSYQGGSNQPQHF
CDR3nt: TGTGCCAGCAGTTACCAGGGCGGTAGCAATCAGCCCCAGCATTTT

v_gene: TRBV19
abundance: -
j_gene: TRBJ2-2
d_gene: -
CDR3aa: CASSIAGVTGELFF
CDR3nt: TGTGCCAGTAGTATAGCAGGGGTCACCGGGGAGCTGTTTTTT

v_gene: TRBV7-2
abundance: -
j_gene: TRBJ2-5
d_gene: -
CDR3aa: CASRGGGVGETQYF
CDR3nt: TGTGCCAGTCGCGGGGGCGGCGTCGGGGAGACCCAGTACTTC

v_gene: TRBV2
abundance: -
j_gene: TRBJ1-1
d_gene: TRBD1
CDR3aa: CATREGANTEAFF
CDR3nt: TGTGCTACTCGCGAGGGGGCCAACACTGAAGCTTTCTTT

v_gene: TRBV6-5
abundance: -
j_gene: TRBJ2-7
d_gene: -
CDR3aa: CASSYPNPQGSYEQYF
CDR3nt: TGTGCCAGCAGTTACCCCAACCCCCAGGGGTCGTACGAGCAGTACTTC

v_gene: TRBV2
abundance: once
j_gene: TRBJ2-7
d_gene: TRBD2
CDR3aa: CASTRRGLAVSYEQYF
CDR3nt: TGTGCCAGCACCCGAAGGGGACTAGCGGTTTCCTACGAGCAGTACTTC

v_gene: TRBV9
abundance: -
j_gene: TRBJ2-2
d_gene: -
CDR3aa: CASSPSGANTGELFF
CDR3nt: TGTGCCAGCAGCCCCTCGGGAGCGAACACCGGGGAGCTGTTTTTT

v_gene: TRBV19
abundance: once
j_gene: TRBJ2-7
d_gene: TRBD1
CDR3aa: CASSIEFLDRGHHEQYF
CDR3nt: TGTGCCAGTAGTATAGAGTTTTTGGACAGGGGGCACCACGAGCAGTACTTC

v_gene: TRBV9
abundance: -
j_gene: TRBJ2-7
d_gene: TRBD1
CDR3aa: CASSDRTGGYEQYF
CDR3nt: TGTGCCAGCAGCGACCGGACAGGGGGCTACGAGCAGTACTTC

v_gene: TRBV11-3
abundance: -
j_gene: TRBJ1-1
d_gene: -
CDR3aa: CASSLDRTDNTEAFF
CDR3nt: TGTGCCAGCAGCTTAGATCGGACAGATAACACTGAAGCTTTCTTT

v_gene: TRBV28
abundance: -
j_gene: TRBJ1-4
d_gene: -
CDR3aa: CASSNGGGNEKLFF
CDR3nt: TGTGCCAGCAGCAACGGGGGTGGAAATGAAAAACTGTTTTTT

v_gene: TRBV4-3
abundance: -
j_gene: TRBJ2-3
d_gene: TRBD2
CDR3aa: CASSRASGLAGDTRGDTQYF
CDR3nt: TGCGCCAGCAGCCGAGCCTCGGGACTAGCGGGGGACACAAGGGGAGATACGCAGTATTTT

v_gene: TRBV6-5
abundance: -
j_gene: TRBJ1-2
d_gene: -
CDR3aa: CATQLGGRVGYGYTF
CDR3nt: TGTGCCACCCAGTTGGGAGGGAGAGTCGGCTATGGCTACACCTTC

v_gene: TRBV6-1
abundance: -
j_gene: TRBJ2-5
d_gene: TRBD1
CDR3aa: CATNRGQVQETQYF
CDR3nt: TGTGCCACCAACCGAGGACAGGTCCAAGAGACCCAGTACTTC

v_gene: TRBV7-2
abundance: -
j_gene: TRBJ2-6
d_gene: -
CDR3aa: CASSSRSGANVLTF
CDR3nt: TGTGCCAGCAGCTCCCGGTCTGGGGCCAACGTCCTGACTTTC

v_gene: TRBV28
abundance: -
j_gene: TRBJ2-6
d_gene: -
CDR3aa: CASKSFSGANVLTF
CDR3nt: TGTGCCAGCAAAAGCTTCTCTGGGGCCAACGTCCTGACTTTC

v_gene: TRBV9
abundance: -
j_gene: TRBJ1-1
d_gene: -
CDR3aa: CASSVGLIGTEAFF
CDR3nt: TGTGCCAGCAGCGTAGGTTTGATCGGCACTGAAGCTTTCTTT

v_gene: TRBV4-2
abundance: -
j_gene: TRBJ2-1
d_gene: TRBD2
CDR3aa: CASSHFRGLAGVDEQFF
CDR3nt: TGTGCCAGCAGCCATTTCCGGGGACTAGCGGGGGTGGATGAGCAGTTCTTC

v_gene: TRBV6-1
abundance: few
j_gene: TRBJ2-5
d_gene: -
CDR3aa: CASSVERQETQYF
CDR3nt: TGTGCCAGCAGTGTTGAACGGCAAGAGACCCAGTACTTC

v_gene: TRBV7-9
abundance: -
j_gene: TRBJ2-7
d_gene: TRBD1
CDR3aa: CASSFMGQGLWEQYF
CDR3nt: TGTGCCAGCAGCTTTATGGGACAGGGCCTGTGGGAGCAGTACTTC

v_gene: TRBV30
abundance: -
j_gene: TRBJ2-7
d_gene: TRBD2
CDR3aa: CAWSVGGGTYEQYF
CDR3nt: TGTGCCTGGAGTGTGGGGGGGGGTACGTACGAGCAGTACTTC

v_gene: TRBV11-2
abundance: -
j_gene: TRBJ1-4
d_gene: -
CDR3aa: CASSLNSVATNEKLFF
CDR3nt: TGTGCCAGCAGCTTAAATTCGGTAGCAACTAATGAAAAACTGTTTTTT

v_gene: TRBV25-1
abundance: -
j_gene: TRBJ2-7
d_gene: TRBD2
CDR3aa: CASSTAGGNEQYF
CDR3nt: TGTGCCAGCAGTACGGCGGGAGGCAACGAGCAGTACTTC

v_gene: TRBV4-3
abundance: few
j_gene: TRBJ1-3
d_gene: -
CDR3aa: CASSQEGGLAGNTIYF
CDR3nt: TGCGCCAGCAGCCAAGAAGGGGGTTTAGCAGGAAACACCATATATTTT

v_gene: TRBV25-1
abundance: once
j_gene: TRBJ1-6
d_gene: -
CDR3aa: CASSNAEAPLHF
CDR3nt: TGTGCCAGCAGTAATGCGGAGGCCCCCCTCCACTTT

v_gene: TRBV7-3
abundance: -
j_gene: TRBJ2-7
d_gene: TRBD1
CDR3aa: CASSRTGGSYEQYF
CDR3nt: TGTGCCAGCAGCCGGACAGGGGGGTCCTACGAGCAGTACTTC

v_gene: TRBV4-2
abundance: once
j_gene: TRBJ1-6
d_gene: TRBD1
CDR3aa: CASSQEEGASSPLHF
CDR3nt: TGTGCCAGCAGCCAAGAGGAGGGGGCGAGTTCACCCCTCCACTTT

v_gene: TRBV2
abundance: -
j_gene: TRBJ2-1
d_gene: TRBD2
CDR3aa: CASSNSGGQNEQFF
CDR3nt: TGTGCCAGCAGTAATAGCGGGGGGCAAAATGAGCAGTTCTTC

v_gene: TRBV2
abundance: -
j_gene: TRBJ1-1
d_gene: -
CDR3aa: CASRADMNTEAFF
CDR3nt: TGTGCCAGCAGAGCGGATATGAACACTGAAGCTTTCTTT